A selection of T cell receptor beta chains follows, all from one sample in a study of cytotoxic CD8 clonotypes in ibrutinib-treated CLL. This table comes from immunoSEQ multiplex PCR, and its TCRdb copy is limited to in-frame clones, with some not included. The data contain around 91,000 clones, about 86% of them singletons. Source: PBMCs, taken before ibrutinib treatment. The receptor source for this set is a human donor with chronic lymphocytic leukemia. The CDR3 runs from the conserved cysteine through the conserved F or W. The order of the fields is clone size, D gene, J gene, V gene, CDR3 protein, CDR3 DNA. D genes are given only for firm matches. Size is stated for part of the rows, as once, few or many counts, or as a class when the clone is expanded.

>.|.|TRBJ1-1|TRBV5-1
CASSLASAVLNTEAFF
TGCGCCAGCAGCTTGGCGTCAGCGGTATTAAACACTGAAGCTTTCTTT
>many|TRBD1|TRBJ1-1|TRBV11-3
CASSPSRDRGLTEAFF
TGTGCCAGCAGCCCGTCCCGGGACAGGGGGTTGACTGAAGCTTTCTTT
>.|.|TRBJ1-1|TRBV10-3
CAISERGGRGEAFF
TGTGCCATCAGTGAGAGGGGGGGAAGAGGTGAAGCTTTCTTT
>few|.|TRBJ1-1|TRBV5-4
CASNGDLWHTEAFF
TGTGCCAGCAACGGGGACCTGTGGCACACTGAAGCTTTCTTT
>once|.|TRBJ1-5|TRBV9
CASSVDSNSNQPQHF
TGTGCCAGCAGCGTGGACAGTAATAGCAATCAGCCCCAGCATTTT
>.|.|TRBJ2-1|TRBV19
CASSIRVYNEQFF
TGTGCCAGTAGTATACGAGTTTACAATGAGCAGTTCTTC
>.|TRBD1|TRBJ2-3|TRBV19
CASSRGTATDTQYF
TGTGCCAGTAGTAGGGGGACAGCCACAGATACGCAGTATTTT
>.|.|TRBJ1-5|TRBV19
CASTSGTFEPQHF
TGTGCCAGTACCTCCGGGACTTTCGAGCCCCAGCATTTT
>.|.|TRBJ2-2|TRBV6-5
CASSYSQLRPLGELFF
TGTGCCAGCAGTTATTCTCAGCTACGACCCCTCGGGGAGCTGTTTTTT
>.|.|TRBJ2-2|TRBV11-3
CASSLGRLAGELFF
TGTGCCAGCAGCTTAGGCCGACTAGCCGGGGAGCTGTTTTTT
>once|.|TRBJ1-1|TRBV28
CASRFQGITEAFF
TGTGCCAGCAGATTCCAGGGGATCACTGAAGCTTTCTTT
>few|.|TRBJ1-3|TRBV4-3
CASSQALALDSGNTIYF
TGCGCCAGCAGCCAAGCACTAGCGCTGGACTCTGGAAACACCATATATTTT
>.|.|TRBJ1-5|TRBV7-8
CASSPLGQSYSNQPQHF
TGTGCCAGCAGCCCACTAGGTCAGTCCTATAGCAATCAGCCCCAGCATTTT
>few|.|TRBJ1-1|TRBV30
CAWGRVNTEAFF
TGTGCCTGGGGACGGGTAAACACTGAAGCTTTCTTT
>.|.|TRBJ1-2|TRBV7-2
CASTLRMGRDFYGYTF
TGTGCCAGCACCCTGAGAATGGGCCGTGACTTCTATGGCTACACCTTC
>.|TRBD1|TRBJ1-1|TRBV5-1
CASSFEGDREIEAFF
TGCGCCAGCAGCTTCGAGGGAGACAGGGAGATTGAAGCTTTCTTT
>.|TRBD1|TRBJ1-2|TRBV19
CASADPRTGQTYGYTF
TGTGCCAGTGCCGACCCCCGGACAGGTCAGACATATGGCTACACCTTC
>.|TRBD2|TRBJ2-2|TRBV4-1
CASSQDLLSGSMAGELFF
TGCGCCAGCAGCCAAGATCTCCTTAGCGGGAGTATGGCCGGGGAGCTGTTTTTT
>.|TRBD1|TRBJ2-7|TRBV29-1
CSVTGGETYEQYF
TGCAGCGTAACAGGGGGCGAAACCTACGAGCAGTACTTC
>.|.|TRBJ2-7|TRBV11-2
CASSLGGVYEQYF
TGTGCCAGCAGCTTAGGGGGAGTGTACGAGCAGTACTTC
>.|.|TRBJ2-1|TRBV19
CASSIGGAAYNEQFF
TGTGCCAGTAGTATAGGTGGAGCAGCCTACAATGAGCAGTTCTTC
>.|.|TRBJ1-1|TRBV10-3
CAIGQNVKGTEAFF
TGTGCCATTGGACAGAACGTCAAGGGCACTGAAGCTTTCTTT
>.|.|TRBJ2-7|TRBV25-1
CASSVTSRNYEQYF
TGTGCCAGCAGTGTGACTAGTCGGAACTACGAGCAGTACTTC
>few|TRBD2|TRBJ2-1|TRBV6-1
CASSEALWGLAVNNEQFF
TGTGCCAGCAGTGAAGCGCTTTGGGGACTAGCGGTAAACAATGAGCAGTTCTTC
>.|TRBD1|TRBJ2-7|TRBV7-8
CASNPTGGQFYEQYF
TGTGCCAGCAACCCGACAGGGGGACAATTCTACGAGCAGTACTTC
>few|.|TRBJ1-2|TRBV7-9
CASSLVSAPGYYGYTF
TGTGCCAGCAGCTTAGTTTCTGCCCCGGGGTACTATGGCTACACCTTC
>.|.|TRBJ2-3|TRBV27
CASSLSVGTDTQYF
TGTGCCAGCAGTTTAAGTGTTGGGACAGATACGCAGTATTTT
>.|TRBD1|TRBJ1-1|TRBV29-1
CSASPDRGNTEAFF
TGCAGCGCCTCACCGGACAGGGGAAACACTGAAGCTTTCTTT